This T cell receptor beta chain is from a study of cytomegalovirus exposure and HLA in healthy donors. The CDR3 runs 15 residues. The germline V gene encodes CDR1 WSHSY and CDR2 SAAADI. V shed 4 bases, J shed 2 bases, and the junction held 4 bases outside the gene matches. PCR primers comprised 60 Vbeta and 13 Jbeta primers. Sequenced by immunoSEQ multiplex PCR; TCRdb stores in-frame clones only, minus some. The table records 150,000 to 200,000 clones, 80% to 85% of them present only once. The origin of this receptor is a male donor in good health and CMV-seropositive. V gene TRBV10-2 combines with J gene TRBJ2-3; the match to TRBD2 covers 9 bases. Sequencing was performed on PBMCs. The CDR3 DNA sequence: TGCGCCAGCAGTGGGCTAGCGGGGTTCACAGATACGCAGTATTTT. Translating it yields CASSGLAGFTDTQYF.